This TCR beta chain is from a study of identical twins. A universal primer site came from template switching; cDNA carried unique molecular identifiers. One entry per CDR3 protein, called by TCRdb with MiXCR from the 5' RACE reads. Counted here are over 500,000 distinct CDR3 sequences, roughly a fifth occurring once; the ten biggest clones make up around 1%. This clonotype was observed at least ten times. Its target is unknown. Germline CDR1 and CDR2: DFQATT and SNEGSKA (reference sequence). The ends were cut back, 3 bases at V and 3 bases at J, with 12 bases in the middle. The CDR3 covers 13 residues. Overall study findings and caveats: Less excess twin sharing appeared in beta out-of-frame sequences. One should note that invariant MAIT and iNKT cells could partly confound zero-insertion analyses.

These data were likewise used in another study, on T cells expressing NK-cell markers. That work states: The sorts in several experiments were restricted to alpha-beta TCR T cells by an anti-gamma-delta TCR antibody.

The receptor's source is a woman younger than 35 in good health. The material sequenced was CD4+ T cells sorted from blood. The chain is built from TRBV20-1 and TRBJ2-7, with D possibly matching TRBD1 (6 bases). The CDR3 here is CSASRGLSYEQYF. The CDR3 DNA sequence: TGCAGTGCTAGCAGGGGTTTGAGCTACGAGCAGTACTTC.